Detailed here is one T cell receptor beta chain. Its antigen target is currently unknown. Base-call qualities are not available, and no considerably larger clone is one nucleotide away. This entry is derived from a study of OX40 agonist ivuxolimab in advanced cancers. In terms of the full investigation: The costimulatory receptor OX40 (CD134) was targeted by ivuxolimab, a fully human IgG2 agonistic monoclonal antibody. The point of sequencing TCRbeta in the periphery was to test whether ivuxolimab changed TCR sequence diversity and drove clonal T-cell expansion. Intravenous ivuxolimab was administered to patients every 2 weeks at six dose levels: 0.01, 0.1, 0.3, 1.5, 3 and 10 mg/kg. Among the 50 to 55 dose-escalation patients, about 19 had hepatocellular carcinoma, roughly 15 melanoma, 9 renal cell carcinoma and 9 head and neck cancer. The paper describes the monotherapy dose-escalation part (N of about 57 patients) of the phase I trial of ivuxolimab. Prior anti-PD-1, anti-PD-L1 or anti-CTLA-4 therapy was permitted, and 35% to 40% of dose-escalation patients had received checkpoint inhibitors. The dose-escalation cohort was around 84% male with a mean age of approximately 60 years, ranging from roughly 20 to 80. Partial responses were achieved by three dose-escalation patients, of whom one had hepatocellular carcinoma and two had cutaneous melanoma.

The trial excluded patients who had a history of autoimmune disease or were on systemic immunosuppression. Peripheral blood for TCR sequencing was drawn from every dose cohort at baseline, at cycle 4 day 1 and at cycle 7 day 1. Samples were obtained from an open-label, multicenter, first-in-human phase I dose-escalation trial of ivuxolimab. The trial enrolled adults with locally advanced or metastatic head and neck squamous cell, hepatocellular, melanoma or renal cell carcinoma. CD4+ and CD8+ T cells were sorted separately from peripheral blood before TCR sequencing. What the research found in general, with its limitations: Low levels of normalized T-cell clonal expansion were also seen in some patients who did not respond. Antigen specificity was not determined for the clonally expanded peripheral T cells. After ivuxolimab, expanded clones were on average more numerous among CD8+ T cells than among CD4+ T cells. In partial responders in the 0.1-3.0 mg/kg groups, normalized peripheral clonal expansion was found to be among the lowest, especially among CD8+ T cells. Clonal expansion of both CD4+ and CD8+ blood T cells was observed from baseline to week 6 at doses 0.1 to 3.0 mg/kg.

Genomic DNA was extracted from sorted cells for sequencing of the TCRbeta CDR3 region. The immunoSEQ Assay was used to sequence the TCRbeta CDR3 regions. TCRdb re-hosts the immuneACCESS table, in-frame sequences only. Its copies lack some clones; in the studies checked, an unresolved V gene accounts for under half of them, and the cause for the rest is not known. Here the sample has 90,000 to 100,000 clones; about 91% occur a single time. The ten largest clones add up to around 2.7% of the sample. The sample consisted of CD4+ or CD8+ T cells sorted from blood, taken in a trial of the OX40 agonist ivuxolimab. This sequence was found in an adult with an advanced solid tumor such as melanoma, head and neck, liver or kidney cancer.

CDR3 sequence: CASSESTLTSGSDEQFF. The base sequence is TGCGCCAGCAGTGAGTCGACTCTTACTAGCGGGAGCGATGAGCAGTTCTTC. The chain was built from TRBV10-1 and TRBJ2-1, and 11 junctional nucleotides match TRBD2. The CDR3 contains 17 residues, cysteine and phenylalanine counted. Only the CDR3 DNA is retained, 51 bases long and in frame from the first base. Relative to germline, V is missing 0 bases and J is missing 8 bases, with 9 bases of the junction outside any gene match. Based on the germline V gene (reference sequence), the CDR1 and CDR2 sequences are WNHNN and SYGVQD.